This T cell receptor beta chain originates from a study of human T cells and chemical hapten exposure. Study in general: 0.01% DPC was applied to the upper back in patch tests, which were read at 6 days.

TCRdb recomputed calls from the RACE reads with MiXCR, one row per CDR3 protein. The table records tens of thousands of distinct CDR3 sequences, 9.5% to 15% of them present only once. Time point described: pre-sensitization, week 0. Treatment described: therapeutic diphenylcyclopropenone sensitization with weekly scalp DPC. Whole blood that had not been fractionated was the source of extracted total RNA. Donation of samples came from alopecia patients who were 18 to 70 years old and suitable for DPC. V lost 1 base, J lost 0 bases, and 6 bases lay in between. Germline V lookup: CDR1 SEHNR, CDR2 FQNEAQ (reference sequence). The CDR3 contains 14 residues. This clonotype was detected a few times.

The chain recombines TRBV7-9 with TRBJ1-1; no reliable D call. The receptor was derived from a woman in her 40s with alopecia areata. Some clones in this sample may be carry-over from other donors' samples. The sample here was whole blood, taken in connection with sensitization to the hapten diphenylcyclopropenone (DPC). The CDR3 nucleotides are TGTGCCAGCAGCTTAGGCCACCTGAACACTGAAGCTTTCTTT. Amino acids: CASSLGHLNTEAFF. Supplemented by reference TRBV7-9 and TRBJ1-1, the full variable domain reads DTGVSQNPRHKITKRGQNVTFRCDPISEHNRLYWYRQTLGQGPEFLTYFQNEAQLEKSRLLSDRFSAERPKGSFSTLEIQRTEQGDSAMYLCASSLGHLNTEAFFGQGTRLTVV.